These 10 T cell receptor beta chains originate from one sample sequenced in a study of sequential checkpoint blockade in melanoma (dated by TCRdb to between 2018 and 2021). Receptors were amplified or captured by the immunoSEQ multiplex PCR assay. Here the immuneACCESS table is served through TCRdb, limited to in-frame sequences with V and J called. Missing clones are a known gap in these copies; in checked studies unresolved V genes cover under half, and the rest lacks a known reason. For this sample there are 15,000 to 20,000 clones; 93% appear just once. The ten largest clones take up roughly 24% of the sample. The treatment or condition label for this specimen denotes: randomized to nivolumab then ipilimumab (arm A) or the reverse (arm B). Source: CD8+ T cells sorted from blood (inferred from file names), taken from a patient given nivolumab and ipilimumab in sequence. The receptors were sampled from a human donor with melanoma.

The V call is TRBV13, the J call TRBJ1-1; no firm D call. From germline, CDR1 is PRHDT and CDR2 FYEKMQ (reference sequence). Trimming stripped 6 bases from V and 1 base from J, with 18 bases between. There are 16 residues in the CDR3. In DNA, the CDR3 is TGTGCCAGCAGTCCACGACTCCTAAGAACGAACACTGAAGCTTTCTTT. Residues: CASSPRLLRTNTEAFF.

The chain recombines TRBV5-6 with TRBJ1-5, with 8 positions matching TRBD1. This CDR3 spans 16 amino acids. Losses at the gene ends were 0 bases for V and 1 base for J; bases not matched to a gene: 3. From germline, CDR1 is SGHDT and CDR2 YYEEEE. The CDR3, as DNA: TGTGCCAGCAGCTTGGCGACAGGGGCGAGCAATCAGCCCCAGCATTTT. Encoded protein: CASSLATGASNQPQHF.

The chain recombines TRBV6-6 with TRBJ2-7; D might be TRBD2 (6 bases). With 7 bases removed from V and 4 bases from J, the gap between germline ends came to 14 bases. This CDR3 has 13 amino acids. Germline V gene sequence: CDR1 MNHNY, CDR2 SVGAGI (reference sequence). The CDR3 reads CASNPGEGYEQYF. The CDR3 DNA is TGTGCCAGCAACCCGGGAGAGGGGTACGAGCAGTACTTC.

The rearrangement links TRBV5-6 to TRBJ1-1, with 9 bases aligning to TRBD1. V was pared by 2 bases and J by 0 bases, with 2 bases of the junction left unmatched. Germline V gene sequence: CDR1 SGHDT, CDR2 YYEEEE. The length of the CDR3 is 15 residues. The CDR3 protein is CASSLGTGLNTEAFF. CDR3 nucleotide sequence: TGTGCCAGCAGCTTAGGGACAGGGTTGAACACTGAAGCTTTCTTT.

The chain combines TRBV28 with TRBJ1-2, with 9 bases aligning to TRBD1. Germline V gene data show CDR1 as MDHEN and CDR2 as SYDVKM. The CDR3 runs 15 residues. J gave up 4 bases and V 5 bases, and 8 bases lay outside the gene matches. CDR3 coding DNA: TGTGCCAGCAGTCCCCCGGGACAGGGATTCTATGGCTACACCTTC. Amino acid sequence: CASSPPGQGFYGYTF.

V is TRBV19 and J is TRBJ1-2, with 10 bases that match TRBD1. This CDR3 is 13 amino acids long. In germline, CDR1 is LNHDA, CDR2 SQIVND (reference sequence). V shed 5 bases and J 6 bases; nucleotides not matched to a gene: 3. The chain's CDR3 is CASSPGTGDGYTF. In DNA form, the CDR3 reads TGTGCCAGTAGTCCCGGGACAGGGGATGGCTACACCTTC.

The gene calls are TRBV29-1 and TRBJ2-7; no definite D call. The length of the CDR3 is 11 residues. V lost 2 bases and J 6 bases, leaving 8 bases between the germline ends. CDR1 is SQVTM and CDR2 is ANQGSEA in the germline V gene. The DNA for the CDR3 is TGCAGCGTTGAACTGGCCTCCGAGCAGTACTTC. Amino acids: CSVELASEQYF.

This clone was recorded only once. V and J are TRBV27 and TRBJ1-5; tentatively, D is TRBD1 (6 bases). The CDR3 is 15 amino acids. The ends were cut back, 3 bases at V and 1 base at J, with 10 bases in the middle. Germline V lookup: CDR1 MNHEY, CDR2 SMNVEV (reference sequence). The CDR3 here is CASSFAGTSNQPQHF. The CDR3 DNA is TGTGCCAGCAGTTTCGCAGGGACAAGCAATCAGCCCCAGCATTTT.

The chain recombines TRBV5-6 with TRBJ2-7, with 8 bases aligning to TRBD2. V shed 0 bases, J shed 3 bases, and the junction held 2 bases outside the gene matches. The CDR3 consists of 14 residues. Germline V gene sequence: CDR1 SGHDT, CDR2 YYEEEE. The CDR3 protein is CASSLAGGIYEQYV. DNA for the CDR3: TGTGCCAGCAGCTTGGCGGGGGGGATCTACGAGCAGTACGTC.

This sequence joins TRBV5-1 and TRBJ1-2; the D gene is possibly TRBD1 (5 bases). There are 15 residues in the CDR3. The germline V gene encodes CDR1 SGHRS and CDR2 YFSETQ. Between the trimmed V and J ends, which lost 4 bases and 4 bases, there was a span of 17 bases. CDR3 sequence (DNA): TGCGCCAGCAGCCACGGACGGGGGTCCTCCTATGGCTACACCTTC. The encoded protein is CASSHGRGSSYGYTF.